Following are 2 T cell receptor beta chains from one sample sequenced in a study of metastatic and nonmetastatic thyroid tumors (dated by TCRdb to the early 2020s). No treatment had been received by any patient before thyroid surgery. Library preparation employed PCR. The data were produced on an Illumina HiSeq 4000. The public sequencing data were trimmed at Q25 with fastp and processed into clonotypes with MiXCR by TCRdb, which kept only in-frame beta chains. The sample has 35,000 to 55,000 clones on record, about 3.3% of them singletons. The ten largest clones represent approximately 10% of the sample. Sequenced input: blood. The receptors come from a female donor with papillary thyroid cancer or a benign thyroid nodule (not recorded which). Some clones in this sample may be carry-over from other donors' samples.

This sequence joins TRBV4-1 and TRBJ1-5, with D perhaps TRBD1 (6 bases). The CDR3 extends over 13 amino acids. Germline CDR1 and CDR2: MGHRA and YSYEKL. V dropped 3 bases and J dropped 5 bases, with 8 bases sitting between them. CDR3 protein: CASSQAGDQPQHF. DNA for the CDR3: TGCGCCAGCAGCCAGGCAGGGGATCAGCCCCAGCATTTT.

This clone was detected many times. This chain joins TRBV2 and TRBJ1-3; no definite D call. V lost 9 bases and J 1 base, leaving 16 bases between the germline ends. Germline-derived CDR1 and CDR2 are SNHLY and FYNNEI. This CDR3 is built from 15 residues. The chain's CDR3 is CARGSTAISGNTIYF. The DNA of the CDR3 is TGTGCCAGGGGATCTACAGCAATTTCTGGAAACACCATATATTTT. Using reference TRBV2 and TRBJ1-3 for the parts outside the CDR3, the full variable domain is EPEVTQTPSHQVTQMGQEVILRCVPISNHLYFYWYRQILGQKVEFLVSFYNNEISEKSEIFDDQFSVERPDGSNFTLKIRSTKLEDSAMYFCARGSTAISGNTIYFGEGSWLTVV.